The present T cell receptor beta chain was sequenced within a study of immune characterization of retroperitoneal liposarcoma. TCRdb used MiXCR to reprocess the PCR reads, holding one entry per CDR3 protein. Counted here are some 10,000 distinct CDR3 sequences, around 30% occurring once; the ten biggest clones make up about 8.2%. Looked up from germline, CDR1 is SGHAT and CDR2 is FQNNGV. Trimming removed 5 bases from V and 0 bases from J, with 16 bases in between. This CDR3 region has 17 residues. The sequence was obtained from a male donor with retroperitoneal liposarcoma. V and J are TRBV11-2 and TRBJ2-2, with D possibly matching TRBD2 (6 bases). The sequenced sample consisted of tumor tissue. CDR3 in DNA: TGTGCCAGCAGCATACGGCTAGCGCTCGCGAACACCGGGGAGCTGTTTTTT. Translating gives CASSIRLALANTGELFF. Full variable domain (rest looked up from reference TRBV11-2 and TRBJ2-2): EAGVAQSPRYKIIEKRQSVAFWCNPISGHATLYWYQQILGQGPKLLIQFQNNGVVDDSQLPKDRFSAERLKGVDSTLKIQPAKLEDSAVYLCASSIRLALANTGELFFGEGSRLTVL.